In this sample, the clone carrying this T cell receptor beta chain turned up a few times. Its antigen is not known. The sample comes from a study of T cells in localized non-small cell lung cancer. The data were produced by immunoSEQ multiplex PCR, yet TCRdb's version contains in-frame clones alone and is incomplete. The sample lists more than 2,000 clones; roughly 24% were seen once. Study-level results: Heterogeneity cannot be ruled out, as sequencing used one tumor region only. The study linked higher blood T cell density to longer overall survival. Uninvolved adjacent lung had higher T cell clonality than tumor and all other tissues. In adjacent lung, a median roughly 58 of the top 100 tumor clones were found.

The TCR originated in a male donor older than 55 with stage I lung adenocarcinoma. The material was lung tumor tissue, obtained before any cancer treatment.

The CDR3 sequence: CASSFPDSRGMGIETQYF. CDR3 in DNA: TGTGCCAGCAGCTTCCCTGACTCGCGCGGCATGGGAATAGAGACCCAGTACTTC. The chain joins TRBV11-3 to TRBJ2-5; D remains ambiguous. There are 18 residues in the CDR3. With 3 bases removed from V and 4 bases from J, the gap between germline ends came to 24 bases. The germline CDR1 and CDR2 sequences are SGHNT and YENEEA.